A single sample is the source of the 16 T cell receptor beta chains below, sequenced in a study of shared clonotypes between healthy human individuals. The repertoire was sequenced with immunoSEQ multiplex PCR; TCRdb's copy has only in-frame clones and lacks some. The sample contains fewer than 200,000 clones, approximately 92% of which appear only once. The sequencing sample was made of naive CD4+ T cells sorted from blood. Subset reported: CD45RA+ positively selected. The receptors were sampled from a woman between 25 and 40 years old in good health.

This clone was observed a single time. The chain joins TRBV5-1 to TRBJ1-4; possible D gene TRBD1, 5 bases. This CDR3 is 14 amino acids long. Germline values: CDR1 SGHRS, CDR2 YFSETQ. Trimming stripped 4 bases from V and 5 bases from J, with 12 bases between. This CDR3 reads CASSGGDGNEKLFF. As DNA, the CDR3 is TGCGCCAGCAGCGGGGGGGACGGAAATGAAAAACTGTTTTTT. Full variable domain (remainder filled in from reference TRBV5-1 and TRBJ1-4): KAGVTQTPRYLIKTRGQQVTLSCSPISGHRSVSWYQQTPGQGLQFLFEYFSETQRNKGNFPGRFSGRQFSNSRSEMNVSTLELGDSALYLCASSGGDGNEKLFFGSGTQLSVL.

CDR3 sequence reads: CASSYLSEAFF. The CDR3, as DNA: TGTGCCAGCAGTTATCTCTCTGAAGCTTTCTTT. The chain joins TRBV28 to TRBJ1-1; D call uncertain. Trimming cost V 4 bases and J 6 bases, with 6 bases left between them. Germline V lookup: CDR1 MDHEN, CDR2 SYDVKM. The CDR3 extends over 11 amino acids.

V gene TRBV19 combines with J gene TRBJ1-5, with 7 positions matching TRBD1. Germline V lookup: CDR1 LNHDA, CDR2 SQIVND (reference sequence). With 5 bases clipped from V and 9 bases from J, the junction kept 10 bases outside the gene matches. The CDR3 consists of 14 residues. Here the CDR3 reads CASSSIDRAGPQHF. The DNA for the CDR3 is TGTGCCAGTAGTTCAATTGACAGGGCGGGGCCCCAGCATTTT.

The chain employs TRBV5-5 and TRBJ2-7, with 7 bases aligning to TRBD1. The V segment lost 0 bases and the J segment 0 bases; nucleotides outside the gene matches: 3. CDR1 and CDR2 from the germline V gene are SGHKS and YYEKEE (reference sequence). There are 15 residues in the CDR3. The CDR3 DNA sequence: TGTGCCAGCAGCTTGGGGACAGGCCTCTCCTACGAGCAGTACTTC. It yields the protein CASSLGTGLSYEQYF.

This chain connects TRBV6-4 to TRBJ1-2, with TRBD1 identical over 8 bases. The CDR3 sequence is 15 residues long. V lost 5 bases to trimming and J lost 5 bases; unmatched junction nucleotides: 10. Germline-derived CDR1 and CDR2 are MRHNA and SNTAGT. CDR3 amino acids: CASSQRQGIGYGYTF. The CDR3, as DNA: TGTGCCAGCAGTCAGCGACAGGGGATAGGATATGGCTACACCTTC.

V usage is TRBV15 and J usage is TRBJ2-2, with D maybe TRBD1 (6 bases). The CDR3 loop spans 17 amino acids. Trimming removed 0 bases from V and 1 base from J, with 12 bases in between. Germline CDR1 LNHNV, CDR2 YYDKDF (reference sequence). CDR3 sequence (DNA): TGTGCCACCAGCAGAGATTTCGGGACACAGAACACCGGGGAGCTGTTTTTT. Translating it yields CATSRDFGTQNTGELFF.

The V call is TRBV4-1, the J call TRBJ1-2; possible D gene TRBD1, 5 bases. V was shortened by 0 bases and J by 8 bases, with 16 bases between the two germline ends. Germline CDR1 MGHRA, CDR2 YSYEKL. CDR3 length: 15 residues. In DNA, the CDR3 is TGCGCCAGCAGCCAAGATGTCAGGGCTGGAGCAGGCTACACCTTC. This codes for CASSQDVRAGAGYTF.

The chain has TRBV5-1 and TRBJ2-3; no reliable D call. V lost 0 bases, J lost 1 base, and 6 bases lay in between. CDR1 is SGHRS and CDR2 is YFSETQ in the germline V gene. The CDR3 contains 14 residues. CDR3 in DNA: TGCGCCAGCAGCTTGGGGGTTGGCACAGATACGCAGTATTTT. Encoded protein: CASSLGVGTDTQYF.

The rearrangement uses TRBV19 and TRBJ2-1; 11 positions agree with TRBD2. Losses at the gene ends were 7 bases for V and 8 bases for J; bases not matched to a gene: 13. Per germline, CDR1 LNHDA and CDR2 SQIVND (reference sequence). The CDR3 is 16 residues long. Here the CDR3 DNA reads TGTGCCAGTACCAATCCAGGGACTAGCGGAGTCCATGAGCAGTTCTTC. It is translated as CASTNPGTSGVHEQFF.

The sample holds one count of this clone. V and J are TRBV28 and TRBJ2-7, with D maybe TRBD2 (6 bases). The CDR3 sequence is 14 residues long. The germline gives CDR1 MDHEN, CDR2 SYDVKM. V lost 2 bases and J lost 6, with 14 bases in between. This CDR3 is CASSLSSGTLEQYF. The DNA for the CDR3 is TGTGCCAGCAGTTTAAGTAGCGGTACGCTCGAGCAGTACTTC. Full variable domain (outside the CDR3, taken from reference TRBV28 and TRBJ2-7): DVKVTQSSRYLVKRTGEKVFLECVQDMDHENMFWYRQDPGLGLRLIYFSYDVKMKEKGDIPEGYSVSREKKERFSLILESASTNQTSMYLCASSLSSGTLEQYFGPGTRLTVT.

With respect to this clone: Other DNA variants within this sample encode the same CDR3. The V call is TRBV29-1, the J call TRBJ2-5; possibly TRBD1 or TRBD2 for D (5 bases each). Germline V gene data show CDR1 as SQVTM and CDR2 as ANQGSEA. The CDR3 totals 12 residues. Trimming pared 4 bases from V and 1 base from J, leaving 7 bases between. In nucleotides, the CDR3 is TGCAGCGTTGTGAGGGGCCAAGAGACCCAGTACTTC. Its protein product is CSVVRGQETQYF.

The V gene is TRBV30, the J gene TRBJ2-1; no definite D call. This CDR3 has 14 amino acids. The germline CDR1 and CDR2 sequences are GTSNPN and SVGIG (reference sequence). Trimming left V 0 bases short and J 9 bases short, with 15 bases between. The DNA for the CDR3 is TGTGCCTGGAGTGTACGGAATAAGAGAAGTGAGCAGTTCTTC. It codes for CAWSVRNKRSEQFF.

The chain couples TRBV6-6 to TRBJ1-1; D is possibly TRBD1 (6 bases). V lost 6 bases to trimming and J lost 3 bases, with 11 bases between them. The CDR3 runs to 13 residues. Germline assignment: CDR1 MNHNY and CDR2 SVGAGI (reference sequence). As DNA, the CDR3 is TGTGCCAGCAGCAGAAGGGGGGACACTGAAGCTTTCTTT. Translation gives CASSRRGDTEAFF.

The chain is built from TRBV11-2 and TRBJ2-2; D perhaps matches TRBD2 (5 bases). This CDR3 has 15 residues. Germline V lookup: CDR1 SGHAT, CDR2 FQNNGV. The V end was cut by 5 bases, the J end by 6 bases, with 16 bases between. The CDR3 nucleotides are TGTGCCAGCAGCCAAAAAACTAGTTTTGCCGGGGAGCTGTTTTTT. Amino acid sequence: CASSQKTSFAGELFF.

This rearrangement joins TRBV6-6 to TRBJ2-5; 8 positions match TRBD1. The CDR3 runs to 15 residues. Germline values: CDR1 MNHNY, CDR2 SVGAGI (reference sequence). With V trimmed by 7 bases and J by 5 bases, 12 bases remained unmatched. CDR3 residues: CASNPGTGPQETQYF. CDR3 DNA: TGTGCCAGCAACCCCGGGACAGGCCCCCAGGAGACCCAGTACTTC.

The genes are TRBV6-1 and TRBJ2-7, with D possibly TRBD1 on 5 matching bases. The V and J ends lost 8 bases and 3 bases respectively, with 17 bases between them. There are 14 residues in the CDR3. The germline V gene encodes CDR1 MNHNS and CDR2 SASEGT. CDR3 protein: CASPDSFRFYEQYF. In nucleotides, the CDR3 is TGTGCCAGCCCTGACAGTTTTAGATTCTACGAGCAGTACTTC.